One sample yielded the 26 T cell receptor beta chains listed below, sequenced in a study of blood T cell repertoires in COVID-19. The assay was immunoSEQ multiplex PCR, and TCRdb's table has in-frame clones only and misses some. The data contain about 370,000 clones, roughly 86% of them singletons. Sequenced input: PBMCs or T cells enriched from blood (not recorded which). These receptors were collected from a woman aged 30 to 39 who had recovered from COVID-19.

The V gene is TRBV4-1, the J gene TRBJ1-2; D unresolved. Germline-derived CDR1 and CDR2 are MGHRA and YSYEKL. Trimming cost V 0 bases and J 6 bases, with 20 bases left between them. There are 17 residues in the CDR3. CDR3 loop: CASSQDRPAAALDGYTF. CDR3 bases: TGCGCCAGCAGCCAAGATAGACCCGCTGCGGCCTTGGATGGCTACACCTTC.

This sequence joins TRBV7-6 and TRBJ1-1, with unresolved D. Germline-derived CDR1 and CDR2 are SGHVS and FNYEAQ. The CDR3 has 14 residues. Trimming took off 1 base at V and 4 bases at J, with 10 bases between the two ends. The CDR3 sequence: CASSLGEGSTEAFF. The CDR3 bases are TGTGCCAGCAGCTTAGGGGAGGGAAGCACTGAAGCTTTCTTT.

The gene calls are TRBV28 and TRBJ1-2; D possibly corresponds to TRBD1 (5 bases). The CDR3 runs to 13 residues. V was trimmed by 11 bases and J by 4 bases, leaving 17 bases between them. Germline V CDR1 and CDR2: MDHEN, SYDVKM. CDR3 in DNA: TGTGCCGCTAGTGTAGGGCAGGGCTATGGCTACACCTTC. It codes for CAASVGQGYGYTF.

The V call is TRBV19, the J call TRBJ1-1; no reliable D call. With 3 bases removed from V and 1 base from J, the gap between germline ends came to 6 bases. In germline, CDR1 is LNHDA, CDR2 SQIVND (reference sequence). This CDR3 spans 13 amino acids. The CDR3 sequence is CASSISRNTEAFF. As DNA, the CDR3 is TGTGCCAGTAGTATTTCGAGGAACACTGAAGCTTTCTTT.

The rearrangement uses TRBV24-1 and TRBJ1-1, with TRBD1 matching over 11 bases. V trimming: 4 bases; J trimming: 4 bases; junction bases outside the gene matches: 4. The CDR3 length is 15 residues. CDR1 is KGHDR, CDR2 SFDVKD, per germline. The CDR3: CATSDQGQGVTEAFF. The CDR3 coding sequence is TGTGCCACCAGTGACCAGGGACAGGGGGTCACTGAAGCTTTCTTT.

A few counts support this clone. The chain's CDR3 is CASSPPLTGSYFAAFF. CDR3 DNA: TGTGCCAGCTCACCTCCTCTGACAGGGTCTTACTTCGCAGCTTTCTTT. The V gene is TRBV18, the J gene TRBJ1-1, with 7 bases matching TRBD1. The V and J ends lost 3 bases and 10 bases, in that order; junction bases with no gene match: 17. There are 16 residues in the CDR3. Per germline, CDR1 KGHSH and CDR2 LQKENI.

The chain uses TRBV5-5 and TRBJ1-1; TRBD1 matches at 9 bases. This CDR3 is built from 17 residues. The V gene's germline CDR1 is SGHKS and CDR2 YYEKEE (reference sequence). V was pared by 5 bases and J by 0 bases, with 11 bases of the junction left unmatched. The CDR3 reads CASSKVWDRVVNTEAFF. The CDR3 region has the DNA TGTGCCAGCAGTAAAGTTTGGGACAGGGTGGTGAACACTGAAGCTTTCTTT.

The rearrangement links TRBV18 to TRBJ1-6; TRBD1 matches 9 bases. V was pared by 3 bases and J by 9 bases, with 3 bases of the junction left unmatched. The length of the CDR3 is 14 residues. Germline CDR1 is KGHSH and CDR2 is LQKENI. The CDR3 loop is CASSPGTGSSPLHF. The CDR3 nucleotides read TGTGCCAGCTCACCCGGGACAGGGAGTTCACCCCTCCACTTT.

Only a few counts were recorded for this clone. The chain employs TRBV6-6 and TRBJ1-1; 9 bases line up with TRBD1. With 2 bases clipped from V and 1 base from J, the junction kept 2 bases outside the gene matches. The CDR3 contains 15 residues. The germline gives CDR1 MNHNY, CDR2 SVGAGI (reference sequence). This CDR3 is CASSYRDRENTEAFF. CDR3 sequence (DNA): TGTGCCAGCAGTTACCGGGACAGGGAGAACACTGAAGCTTTCTTT.

CDR3 residues: CAWGYEAHLPREGPYGYTF. The CDR3, as DNA: TGTGCCTGGGGCTACGAGGCCCACCTCCCACGGGAAGGACCTTATGGCTACACCTTC. The rearrangement joins TRBV30 to TRBJ1-2; D gene unclear. Trimming took off 5 bases at V and 5 bases at J, with 33 bases between the two ends. The CDR3 spans 19 residues. Germline assignment: CDR1 GTSNPN and CDR2 SVGIG (reference sequence).

The J gene is TRBJ2-5, the V gene TRBV29-1, with D possibly TRBD1 on 5 matching bases. Trimming pared 4 bases from V and 5 bases from J, leaving 14 bases between. The CDR3 has 13 residues. Germline V lookup: CDR1 SQVTM, CDR2 ANQGSEA. The CDR3 DNA is TGCAGCGTTGGCCAAAGGGGTGGGGAGACCCAGTACTTC. Its translation is CSVGQRGGETQYF.

The rearrangement links TRBV27 to TRBJ2-7; possibly TRBD1 for D (7 bases). CDR1 MNHEY and CDR2 SMNVEV come from the germline V gene (reference sequence). The V end lost 7 bases, the J end lost 4 bases, and 17 bases lay between the germline ends. This CDR3 contains 14 residues. CDR3 region: CASTPGAGGYEQYF. The DNA of the CDR3 is TGTGCCAGCACCCCCGGGGCAGGGGGGTACGAGCAGTACTTC.

The chain employs TRBV12-5 and TRBJ1-4; D is unclear. The germline V and J ends were trimmed by 6 bases and 7 bases, with 15 bases remaining between them. This CDR3 has 14 residues. Per germline, CDR1 LGHNT and CDR2 FRNRAP. CDR3 in amino acids: CASGPGKEGEKLFF. In DNA form, the CDR3 reads TGTGCTAGTGGACCCGGGAAGGAGGGTGAAAAACTGTTTTTT.

For the CDR3, the DNA is TGCGCCAGCAGCTTGGTAGGCAGCGTAAACACTGAAGCTTTCTTT. As protein: CASSLVGSVNTEAFF. The J gene is TRBJ1-1, the V gene TRBV5-1; no firm D call. Trimming took off 0 bases at V and 2 bases at J, with 11 bases between the two ends. This CDR3 region has 15 residues. Germline CDR1 SGHRS, CDR2 YFSETQ. The full variable domain, its missing parts supplied by reference TRBV5-1 and TRBJ1-1, is KAGVTQTPRYLIKTRGQQVTLSCSPISGHRSVSWYQQTPGQGLQFLFEYFSETQRNKGNFPGRFSGRQFSNSRSEMNVSTLELGDSALYLCASSLVGSVNTEAFFGQGTRLTVV.

The rearrangement uses TRBV5-4 and TRBJ1-6, with D maybe TRBD1 (5 bases). V gave up 4 bases and J gave up 8 bases, with 13 bases separating them. This CDR3 spans 14 amino acids. Germline loops: CDR1 SGHNT, CDR2 YYREEE (reference sequence). This CDR3 is CASSPRGGDSPLHF. The CDR3, as DNA: TGTGCCAGCAGCCCGCGTGGGGGGGATTCACCCCTCCACTTT.

V is TRBV27 and J is TRBJ1-1; unclear D gene. The CDR3 consists of 17 residues. Germline CDR1 MNHEY, CDR2 SMNVEV (reference sequence). V was trimmed by 3 bases and J by 3 bases, leaving 20 bases between them. CDR3 DNA sequence: TGTGCCAGCAGTTTTAAAAACCCAGTACGGAGGTACACTGAAGCTTTCTTT. It codes for CASSFKNPVRRYTEAFF.

This chain links TRBV6-6 with TRBJ1-2; D is unclear. Germline assignment: CDR1 MNHNY and CDR2 SVGAGI (reference sequence). The CDR3 length is 14 residues. V dropped 4 bases and J dropped 4 bases, with 13 bases sitting between them. The CDR3 region is CASSLLEQFYGYTF. CDR3 nucleotide sequence: TGTGCCAGCAGTTTACTCGAACAGTTCTATGGCTACACCTTC.

The genes are TRBV12-3 or TRBV12-4 and TRBJ1-5, with D possibly being TRBD1 (5 bases). The V and J ends lost 1 base and 6 bases respectively, with 7 bases between them. The CDR3 is 13 amino acids. The CDR3 loop is CASSLEGSQPQHF. The CDR3 DNA sequence: TGTGCCAGCAGTTTAGAGGGGTCTCAGCCCCAGCATTTT.

The CDR3 bases are TGTGCCACCAGCTCACAGGTTGGAGGGGGGGCACTCGATACGCAGTATTTT. Translating it yields CATSSQVGGGALDTQYF. The V and J genes are TRBV15 and TRBJ2-3; tentative D call: TRBD2 (7 bases). This CDR3 has 17 residues. V lost 5 bases, J lost 6 bases, and 24 bases lay in between. CDR1 and CDR2 from the germline V gene are LNHNV and YYDKDF (reference sequence).

The chain employs TRBV27 and TRBJ1-1, with TRBD1 identical over 8 bases. Per the germline V gene, CDR1 is MNHEY and CDR2 is SMNVEV (reference sequence). V gave up 5 bases and J gave up 3 bases; unmatched junction bases: 5. This CDR3 region has 14 residues. CDR3 loop: CASSPQQGDTEAFF. The DNA for the CDR3 is TGTGCCAGCAGTCCACAACAGGGGGACACTGAAGCTTTCTTT.

This chain joins TRBV27 and TRBJ2-7; 11 bases are shared with TRBD1. CDR3 length equals 14 residues. Trimming removed 4 bases from V and 7 bases from J; junction bases left unmatched: 6. The germline CDR1 and CDR2 sequences are MNHEY and SMNVEV (reference sequence). DNA for the CDR3: TGTGCCAGCAGTTGGGGACAGGGGGTAGGAGAGCAGTACTTC. This gives the protein CASSWGQGVGEQYF.

The table lists this clone with a count of one. J is TRBJ2-1 and V is TRBV7-3; the match to TRBD2 covers 8 bases. Trimming removed 5 bases from V and 0 bases from J; junction bases left unmatched: 6. This CDR3 is built from 16 residues. Per germline, CDR1 SGHTA and CDR2 FQGTGA. In nucleotides, the CDR3 is TGTGCCAGCAGCCCCCAGCGGGGGTCCTCCTACAATGAGCAGTTCTTC. Its protein is CASSPQRGSSYNEQFF.

V gene TRBV2 combines with J gene TRBJ1-1; 7 bases line up with TRBD1. V lost 6 bases, J lost 0 bases, and 4 bases stayed unmatched. Germline values: CDR1 SNHLY, CDR2 FYNNEI. This CDR3 spans 14 amino acids. This CDR3 is CASSPGQMNTEAFF. CDR3 DNA: TGTGCCAGCAGCCCGGGACAGATGAACACTGAAGCTTTCTTT. Full variable domain (remainder filled in from reference TRBV2 and TRBJ1-1): EPEVTQTPSHQVTQMGQEVILRCVPISNHLYFYWYRQILGQKVEFLVSFYNNEISEKSEIFDDQFSVERPDGSNFTLKIRSTKLEDSAMYFCASSPGQMNTEAFFGQGTRLTVV.

The gene calls are TRBV5-5 and TRBJ2-3; D is unresolved. The CDR3 consists of 14 residues. The ends were cut back, 0 bases at V and 6 bases at J, with 11 bases in the middle. The germline V gene encodes CDR1 SGHKS and CDR2 YYEKEE (reference sequence). The CDR3 DNA reads as TGTGCCAGCAGCTTGGTAGGAGTCGCTGATACGCAGTATTTT. Amino acid sequence: CASSLVGVADTQYF.

The V call is TRBV5-1, the J call TRBJ1-4, with D unresolved. Germline lookup yields CDR1 SGHRS and CDR2 YFSETQ. The CDR3 extends over 12 amino acids. Trimming removed 7 bases from V and 8 bases from J, with 12 bases in between. The CDR3 DNA sequence: TGCGCCAGCCGGAGGGTCGGCGAAAAACTGTTTTTT. It is translated as CASRRVGEKLFF. Full variable domain (rest looked up from reference TRBV5-1 and TRBJ1-4): KAGVTQTPRYLIKTRGQQVTLSCSPISGHRSVSWYQQTPGQGLQFLFEYFSETQRNKGNFPGRFSGRQFSNSRSEMNVSTLELGDSALYLCASRRVGEKLFFGSGTQLSVL.

This clone was counted a single time. Other DNA sequences of this sample code for an identical CDR3. V and J are TRBV7-3 and TRBJ2-3, with D possibly TRBD2 on 5 matching bases. The V gene lost 2 bases and the J gene lost 1 base, with 7 bases spanning the gap. Germline-derived CDR1 and CDR2 are SGHTA and FQGTGA. This CDR3 contains 14 residues. The CDR3 spells CASSLAGGTDTQYF. CDR3 bases: TGTGCCAGCAGCTTAGCCGGGGGCACAGATACGCAGTATTTT.